The TCR beta chain under discussion was sequenced for a study of cytotoxic CD8 clonotypes in ibrutinib-treated CLL. Sequencing used immunoSEQ multiplex PCR; TCRdb keeps in-frame clones, though not all of them. The sample lists around 250,000 clones, 70% seen once, with approximately 15% in the top ten. CDR1 SGHVS and CDR2 FQNEAQ come from the germline V gene. The V gene end was trimmed by 5 bases and the J gene end by 4 bases; junction bases not matched to a gene: 10. This CDR3 has 16 residues. The sample in question was PBMCs, obtained after 24 months of ibrutinib treatment. This sequence originates from a human donor with chronic lymphocytic leukemia. V usage is TRBV7-8 and J usage is TRBJ2-1; the match to TRBD2 covers 8 bases. This CDR3 reads CASSKGTSGSYNEQFF. The CDR3 DNA sequence: TGTGCCAGCAGCAAGGGAACTAGCGGAAGTTACAATGAGCAGTTCTTC.